The entry below describes one T cell receptor (beta chain). What it recognizes is unknown. Diagnostic assessment was based on clinical symptoms, serum thyroxine and TRAb, thyroid ultrasound and orbital computed tomography. The CDR3 regions of TCR beta were amplified from RNA transcripts. Initially, a first-round RT-PCR of the TCR CDR3 employed the HTBI primer set. TCRdb itself ran the multiplex PCR reads through MiXCR, one entry per CDR3 protein. The sample has over 90,000 distinct CDR3 sequences, over 45% seen once. The data are from a study of T cells in Graves' hyperthyroidism and ophthalmopathy. Study context: Any treatment followed the collection of peripheral blood at initial diagnosis. Study results and limitations: Ophthalmopathy, which appeared later, was predicted by the model a median about 6 months before onset.

Trimming left V 5 bases short and J 9 bases short, with 11 bases between. The CDR3 has 11 amino acids. Germline loops: CDR1 ENHRY, CDR2 SYGVKD. The receptor's source is a man in his forties with Graves' hyperthyroidism. Sequenced input: blood. The chain is built from TRBV10-3 and TRBJ2-7; tentatively, D is TRBD2 (5 bases). The CDR3 region is CAISPRGLQYF. The CDR3, as DNA: TGTGCCATCAGTCCCCGAGGACTGCAGTACTTC.